This T cell receptor beta chain came from a study of blood T cells in healthy people across ages. It was with a sample-barcoded 5' primer and a J-beta primer mix that a second PCR of roughly 7 to 12 cycles was run. TCRdb fed the 5' RACE reads into MiXCR, producing one record per CDR3 protein. This table holds fewer than 900,000 distinct CDR3 sequences, roughly 45% found once. This clonotype was seen only a few times. The length of the CDR3 is 17 residues. After removal of 2 bases from V and 8 bases from J, the junction contained 10 bases not matched to a gene. The germline V gene has CDR1 DFQATT and CDR2 SNEGSKA (reference sequence). At least 6 million PBMCs were isolated per sample.

The V gene is TRBV20-1, the J gene TRBJ1-6, with TRBD1 identical over 12 bases. The source of this sequence is a woman aged 55-69 years in good health. The specimen was blood. CDR3 coding DNA: TGCAGTGCTAGAAAATCGGGACAGGGGGCCCTCTATTCACCCCTCCACTTT. Its translation is CSARKSGQGALYSPLHF.